This T cell receptor (beta chain) is drawn from a study of shared T cell receptors in the human thymus. This CDR3 is built from 16 residues. Germline loops: CDR1 SGDLS, CDR2 YYNGEE. V shed 0 bases and J 8 bases; nucleotides not matched to a gene: 9. Assay used: immunoSEQ multiplex PCR; TCRdb lists only in-frame clones, some missing. The table lists roughly 410,000 clones, roughly 94% of them singletons, with around 0.018% in the top ten. V gene TRBV9 combines with J gene TRBJ2-1; 9 positions match TRBD2. This TCR derives from a human donor. The source material was thymocytes. The chain's CDR3 is CASSVEGSGGGDEQFF. The CDR3 bases are TGTGCCAGCAGCGTAGAGGGTAGCGGGGGCGGGGATGAGCAGTTCTTC.